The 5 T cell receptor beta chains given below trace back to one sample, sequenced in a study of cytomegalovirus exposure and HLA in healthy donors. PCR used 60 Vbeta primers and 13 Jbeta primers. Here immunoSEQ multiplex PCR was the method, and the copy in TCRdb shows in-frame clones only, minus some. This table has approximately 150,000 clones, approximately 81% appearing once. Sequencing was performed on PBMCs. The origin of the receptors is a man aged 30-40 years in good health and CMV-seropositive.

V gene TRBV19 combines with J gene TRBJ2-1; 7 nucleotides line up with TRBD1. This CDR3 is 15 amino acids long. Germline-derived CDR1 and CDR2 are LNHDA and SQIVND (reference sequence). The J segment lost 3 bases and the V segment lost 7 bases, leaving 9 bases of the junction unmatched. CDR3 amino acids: CASTKGQPYYNEQFF. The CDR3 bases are TGTGCCAGTACTAAGGGACAGCCTTACTACAATGAGCAGTTCTTC.

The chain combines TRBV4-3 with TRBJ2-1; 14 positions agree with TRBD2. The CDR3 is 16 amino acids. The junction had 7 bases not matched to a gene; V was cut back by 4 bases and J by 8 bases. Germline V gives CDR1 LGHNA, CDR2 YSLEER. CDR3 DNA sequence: TGCGCCAGCAGCCCTGGACTAGCGGGAGGCTGGGATGAGCAGTTCTTC. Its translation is CASSPGLAGGWDEQFF.

Written as DNA, the CDR3 is TGTGCCAGCAGTTACTCGACAGGGTTCGGGGAGCTGTTTTTT. The encoded protein is CASSYSTGFGELFF. The chain employs TRBV6-5 and TRBJ2-2; TRBD1 aligns across 7 bases. Germline loops: CDR1 MNHEY, CDR2 SVGAGI. The CDR3 runs to 14 residues. V lost 0 bases, J lost 7 bases, and 2 bases stayed unmatched.

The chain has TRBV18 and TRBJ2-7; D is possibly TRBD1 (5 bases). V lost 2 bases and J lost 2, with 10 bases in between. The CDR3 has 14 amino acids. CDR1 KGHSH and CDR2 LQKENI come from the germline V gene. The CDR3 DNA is TGTGCCAGCTCACCAGGGGCCCGGGCCTACGAGCAGTACGTC. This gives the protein CASSPGARAYEQYV.

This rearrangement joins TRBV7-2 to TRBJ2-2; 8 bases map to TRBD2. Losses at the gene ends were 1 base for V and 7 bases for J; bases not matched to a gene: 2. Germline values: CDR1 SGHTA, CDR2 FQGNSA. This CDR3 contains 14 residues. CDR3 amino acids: CASSLVGTSGELFF. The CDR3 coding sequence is TGTGCCAGCAGCTTAGTTGGGACTAGCGGGGAGCTGTTTTTT.